There are a few counts of the clone carrying this T cell receptor (beta chain). The antigen remains undetermined. Specified time point: newly diagnosed GD, antithyroid drugs for less than 3 months. The TCR library used RNA extracted from PBMCs. It was an endocrinology department in Xi'an, China, that provided the patients. This sample is part of a study of regulatory T cells in long-lasting Graves disease. V was pared by 4 bases and J by 4 bases, with 19 bases between. Germline CDR1 is PRHDT and CDR2 is FYEKMQ (reference sequence). The CDR3 has 16 residues. General observations from the study: Lower TCR diversity was seen in persistent Graves' patients than in newly diagnosed ones. Researchers reported studying only peripheral blood, not thyroid tissue.

Relying on iRepertoire HTBI primers and Arm-PCR of CDR3 regions, the team built TCR beta libraries. One entry per CDR3 protein results from TCRdb running MiXCR on the multiplex PCR reads. The sample includes around 400,000 distinct CDR3 sequences, 12% of them seen just once. The sample also formed part of further work on T cells in Graves' hyperthyroidism and ophthalmopathy.

This chain links TRBV13 with TRBJ1-2; D is possibly TRBD1 (6 bases). This clonotype originated in a woman younger than 30 with Graves disease. The starting material was peripheral blood mononuclear cells (PBMCs), obtained at new diagnosis, from a patient treated with antithyroid drugs. Here the CDR3 reads CASSSRTQGGFYGYTF. As DNA, the CDR3 is TGTGCCAGCAGCTCAAGGACCCAAGGGGGATTCTATGGCTACACCTTC. The full variable domain, completed using reference TRBV13 and TRBJ1-2, is AAGVIQSPRHLIKEKRETATLKCYPIPRHDTVYWYQQGPGQDPQFLISFYEKMQSDKGSIPDRFSAQQFSDYHSELNMSSLELGDSALYFCASSSRTQGGFYGYTFGSGTRLTVV.